Shown below are 31 T cell receptor beta chains from a single sample sequenced in a study of T cell clonality in common variable immunodeficiency. Points from the study as a whole: Common variable immunodeficiency TCR beta sequences reportedly had fewer deletions and N-nucleotide insertions.

Libraries were prepared by immunoSEQ multiplex PCR; TCRdb keeps only in-frame clonotypes and omits some of them. This sample comprises 30,000 to 40,000 clones, none seen once only. Antigens of these TCRs are unknown. Sample: peripheral blood mononuclear cells. These receptor sequences come from a human donor with common variable immunodeficiency.

This clone has ten or more counts. The read ends 3 residues shy of where the CDR3 ends; the end is completed using the germline J gene. The J gene is TRBJ1-1, the V gene TRBV2; TRBD1 is a possible D gene (5 bases). Per the germline V gene, CDR1 is SNHLY and CDR2 is FYNNEI. The V end lost 3 bases, the J end lost 4 bases, and 12 bases lay between the germline ends. This CDR3 is built from 14 residues. CDR3 in amino acids: CASSDEGSGTEAFF. Partial CDR3 DNA: TGTGCCAGCAGTGACGAGGGGTCGGGCACTGAA.

This clone was detected many times. Read data end 3 residues before the CDR3 end; the end is taken from the germline J gene. The chain employs TRBV7-8 and TRBJ1-1, with 8 bases that match TRBD1. The CDR3 is made up of 15 amino acids. The germline CDR1 and CDR2 sequences are SGHVS and FQNEAQ. V was clipped by 1 base and J by 4 bases; unmatched bases: 5. CDR3: CASSLETTGGTEAFF. The CDR3 DNA, read in part, is TGTGCCAGCAGCTTAGAGACCACAGGGGGCACTGAA.

The table lists this clone with a few counts. Coverage ceases 3 residues before the CDR3 finishes, and the germline J gene fills in the end. This chain uses TRBV19 with TRBJ2-3; a possible D gene is TRBD2 (6 bases). Trimming stripped 3 bases from V and 1 base from J, with 14 bases between. Germline CDR1 and CDR2: LNHDA and SQIVND (reference sequence). CDR3 length equals 16 residues. The CDR3 loop reads CASSILGGSGTDTQYF. The CDR3 DNA, read in part, is TGTGCCAGTAGTATCCTTGGGGGGTCTGGCACAGATACG.

This clone showed up many times. The read ends 3 residues shy of where the CDR3 ends; the end is completed using the germline J gene. The chain couples TRBV29-1 to TRBJ1-1; TRBD1 agrees at 7 bases. Looked up from germline, CDR1 is SQVTM and CDR2 is ANQGSEA. The CDR3 contains 13 residues. Unmatched junction bases numbered 5, after V lost 4 bases and J lost 3 bases. The CDR3 bases that were read are TGCAGCGTTGGGACAGGTTGGGACACTGAA. This encodes CSVGTGWDTE. From start to end, the CDR3 is CSVGTGWDTEAFF.

Concerning this clone: The read comes to an end 3 residues before the CDR3 does, leaving the germline J gene to fill in the end. This chain links TRBV20-1 with TRBJ2-5, with 8 bases identical to TRBD2. The germline gives CDR1 DFQATT, CDR2 SNEGSKA (reference sequence). V was pared by 0 bases and J by 4 bases, with 4 bases of the junction left unmatched. The CDR3 has 14 residues. The chain's CDR3 is CSARDIRGGETQYF. The covered CDR3 bases are TGCAGTGCTAGAGATATTCGGGGGGGAGAGACC.

The sample holds many counts of this clone. The CDR3 is cut off 3 residues early in the read; its end comes from the germline J gene. The V gene is TRBV20-1, the J gene TRBJ2-7; 7 nucleotides line up with TRBD2. The trim removed 0 bases at V and 3 bases at J, leaving 5 bases unmatched. CDR3 length equals 14 residues. The germline V gene has CDR1 DFQATT and CDR2 SNEGSKA (reference sequence). This chain's CDR3 is CSARDTLADYEQYF. The CDR3 DNA, read in part, is TGCAGTGCTAGAGATACCCTAGCGGACTACGAG.

Ten or more counts support this clone. The read stops 3 residues short of the end of the CDR3; the missing end is completed from the germline J gene. The chain is built from TRBV18 and TRBJ2-1; D unresolved. The ends were cut back, 3 bases at V and 8 bases at J, with 8 bases in the middle. CDR1 is KGHSH, CDR2 LQKENI, per germline. The CDR3 spans 12 residues. Here the CDR3 reads CASSPFRDEQFF. Partial CDR3 DNA: TGTGCCAGCTCACCTTTTCGGGATGAG. The full variable domain, its missing parts supplied by reference TRBV18 and TRBJ2-1, is NAGVMQNPRHLVRRRGQEARLRCSPMKGHSHVYWYRQLPEEGLKFMVYLQKENIIDESGMPKERFSAEFPKEGPSILRIQQVVRGDSAAYFCASSPFRDEQFFGPGTRLTVL.

A word on this clone: The observed sequence ends 3 residues before the CDR3 terminus, with the missing tail filled in from the germline J gene. The genes are TRBV19 and TRBJ2-5, with 8 bases that match TRBD1. The J segment lost 7 bases and the V segment lost 7 bases, leaving 11 bases of the junction unmatched. CDR1 is LNHDA, CDR2 SQIVND, per germline (reference sequence). The CDR3 is 14 residues long. The CDR3 loop reads CASTSGTGLVTQYF. The part of the CDR3 DNA that was read is TGTGCCAGTACTTCCGGGACAGGCCTGGTGACC. The whole variable domain, remainder taken from reference TRBV19 and TRBJ2-5, is DGGITQSPKYLFRKEGQNVTLSCEQNLNHDAMYWYRQDPGQGLRLIYYSQIVNDFQKGDIAEGYSVSREKKESFPLTVTSAQKNPTAFYLCASTSGTGLVTQYFGPGTRLLVL.

Details on this clone: With the read ending 3 residues before the CDR3 end, the germline J gene is used to fill in that end. J is TRBJ2-7 and V is TRBV7-3, with 7 bases fitting TRBD2. This CDR3 has 15 residues. With 6 bases clipped from V and 2 bases from J, the junction kept 10 bases outside the gene matches. Per the germline V gene, CDR1 is SGHTA and CDR2 is FQGTGA. The part of the CDR3 DNA that was read is TGTGCCAGCAGGGAAGGGGTTAGCGGGCCCTACGAG. Translating it yields CASREGVSGPYE. The entire CDR3 protein is CASREGVSGPYEQYF. The complete variable domain, with remaining parts taken from reference TRBV7-3 and TRBJ2-7, reads GAGVSQTPSNKVTEKGKYVELRCDPISGHTALYWYRQSLGQGPEFLIYFQGTGAADDSGLPNDRFFAVRPEGSVSTLKIQRTERGDSAVYLCASREGVSGPYEQYFGPGTRLTVT.

This clone has just a few counts. The CDR3 end falls 3 residues outside the read, so it is completed with the germline J gene. V is TRBV6-2 or TRBV6-3 and J is TRBJ2-3; 7 bases agree with TRBD2. V was clipped by 0 bases and J by 2 bases; unmatched bases: 8. CDR3 length equals 17 residues. Germline lookup yields CDR1 MNHEY and CDR2 SVGEGT. The CDR3: CASSYSTMGGPTDTQYF. The covered CDR3 bases are TGTGCCAGCAGTTACTCGACTATGGGAGGGCCCACAGATACG.

A note on this clone: The read stops 3 residues short of the end of the CDR3; the missing end is completed from the germline J gene. The rearrangement links TRBV19 to TRBJ2-1; 13 nucleotides agree with TRBD2. The CDR3 runs 15 residues. The V gene end was trimmed by 4 bases and the J gene end by 6 bases; junction bases not matched to a gene: 3. CDR1 LNHDA and CDR2 SQIVND come from the germline V gene (reference sequence). The sequenced CDR3 bases are TGTGCCAGTAGTACAGGGACTAGCGGGATCAATGAG. This encodes CASSTGTSGINE. In full, the CDR3 reads CASSTGTSGINEQFF.

In its sample, this clone was seen many times. Read sequence stops 3 residues before the CDR3 end, and the germline J gene provides the missing end. This chain uses TRBV7-6 with TRBJ2-1, with D perhaps TRBD2 (6 bases). The CDR3 is 14 residues long. Trimming stripped 3 bases from V and 2 bases from J, with 8 bases between. CDR1 and CDR2 from the germline V gene are SGHVS and FNYEAQ. The CDR3 loop reads CASSLGGTYNEQFF. CDR3 DNA (partial): TGTGCCAGCAGCTTGGGGGGAACCTACAATGAG.

This clone was counted at least ten times. CDR3 DNA, as far as it was read: TGCGCCAGCAGCCAAGATCCGCAGGATAACACTGAA. This translates into CASSQDPQDNTE. The whole CDR3 protein is CASSQDPQDNTEAFF. This chain links TRBV4-1 with TRBJ1-1, with D uncertain. The observed sequence ends 3 residues before the CDR3 terminus, with the missing tail filled in from the germline J gene. The ends were cut back, 0 bases at V and 2 bases at J, with 10 bases in the middle. CDR1 and CDR2 (germline): MGHRA, YSYEKL. The CDR3 has 15 amino acids.

Within the sample, this clone is medium-sized. The CDR3 goes on 3 residues after the read ends, and that part is filled in from the germline J gene. This chain connects TRBV5-4 to TRBJ2-2; either TRBD1 or TRBD2 may fit D (5 bases each). V dropped 1 base and J dropped 3 bases, with 10 bases sitting between them. This CDR3 has 15 amino acids. The germline V gene encodes CDR1 SGHNT and CDR2 YYREEE (reference sequence). The covered CDR3 bases are TGTGCCAGCAGCTTGAATCAGGGAGACACCGGGGAG. Protein: CASSLNQGDTGE. The full CDR3 reads CASSLNQGDTGELFF.

This clone was recorded many times. CDR3 protein: CASSLDGTVYNEQFF. Incomplete CDR3 DNA: TGTGCCAGCAGCTTAGACGGGACAGTCTACAATGAG. The V gene is TRBV7-9, the J gene TRBJ2-1; 7 bases match TRBD1. The DNA ends 3 residues before the CDR3 does, and the rest of the CDR3 is filled in from the germline J gene. This CDR3 is 15 amino acids long. V was clipped by 1 base and J by 3 bases; unmatched bases: 3. The V gene's germline CDR1 is SEHNR and CDR2 FQNEAQ (reference sequence). The full variable domain, its missing parts supplied by reference TRBV7-9 and TRBJ2-1, is DTGVSQNPRHKITKRGQNVTFRCDPISEHNRLYWYRQTLGQGPEFLTYFQNEAQLEKSRLLSDRFSAERPKGSFSTLEIQRTEQGDSAMYLCASSLDGTVYNEQFFGPGTRLTVL.

This clone was detected many times. The read ends 3 residues before the CDR3 terminus; that terminus is restored from the germline J gene. This sequence joins TRBV9 and TRBJ1-6; possible D gene TRBD1, 5 bases. CDR3 length equals 15 residues. Germline V gene sequence: CDR1 SGDLS, CDR2 YYNGEE. Trimming left V 4 bases short and J 5 bases short, with 13 bases between. Partial CDR3 DNA: TGTGCCAGCAGCCCACCGGGACTGAATAATTCACCC. Its translation: CASSPPGLNNSP. The complete CDR3 protein is CASSPPGLNNSPLHF.

As regards this clone: Read coverage stops 3 residues before the CDR3 terminus; the germline J gene supplies the remainder. V is TRBV20-1 and J is TRBJ1-1, with 10 bases identical to TRBD1. CDR3 length equals 14 residues. Germline-derived CDR1 and CDR2 are DFQATT and SNEGSKA (reference sequence). Trimming cost V 3 bases and J 4 bases; bases outside gene matches: 5. CDR3 amino acids: CSASRQGAITEAFF. CDR3 DNA (partial): TGCAGTGCTAGTCGACAGGGGGCTATCACTGAA.

For this clone: The read finishes 3 residues shy of the CDR3 end, and the germline J gene is used to complete it. V and J are TRBV20-1 and TRBJ1-5, with a tentative D call TRBD1 (5 bases). Trimming removed 0 bases at V and 2 bases at J, with 17 bases between. The CDR3 runs 17 residues. The germline V gene encodes CDR1 DFQATT and CDR2 SNEGSKA (reference sequence). The sequenced CDR3 bases are TGCAGTGCTAGAGATTTGGCTGGGCAGGGCGGCAATCAGCCC. As protein: CSARDLAGQGGNQP. The full CDR3 is CSARDLAGQGGNQPQHF.

In this sample, this clone turned up many times. Partial CDR3 DNA: TGTGCCTGGAGTGTGGGGGGGGCCGGGGAG. This codes for CAWSVGGAGE. The whole CDR3 sequence reads CAWSVGGAGELFF. The chain combines TRBV30 with TRBJ2-2, with 7 bases aligning to TRBD2. The read falls 3 residues short of the CDR3 end, and the missing part is taken from the germline J gene. Trimming cost V 0 bases and J 6 bases; bases outside gene matches: 1. Germline V gene sequence: CDR1 GTSNPN, CDR2 SVGIG (reference sequence). The CDR3 covers 13 residues.

This clone was seen repeatedly, ten times or more. Coverage ceases 3 residues before the CDR3 finishes, and the germline J gene fills in the end. The chain couples TRBV5-6 to TRBJ2-7; the match to TRBD1 covers 8 bases. This CDR3 contains 13 residues. The junction had 2 bases not matched to a gene; V was cut back by 4 bases and J by 2 bases. Germline CDR1 and CDR2: SGHDT and YYEEEE. The CDR3 protein is CASSMDRAYEQYF. Partial CDR3 DNA: TGTGCCAGCAGCATGGACAGGGCCTACGAG.

Note on this clone: The observed sequence ends 3 residues before the CDR3 terminus, with the missing tail filled in from the germline J gene. Other DNA sequences in the sample encode the same CDR3. The chain has TRBV2 and TRBJ2-7; the D is unclear. The germline CDR1 and CDR2 sequences are SNHLY and FYNNEI. V was pared by 5 bases and J by 3 bases, with 5 bases between. The CDR3 has 11 amino acids. The sequenced part of the CDR3 DNA is TGTGCCAGCAGTCTAGACTACGAG. Translated, it gives CASSLDYE. The CDR3, in full, reads CASSLDYEQYF.

Of note for this clone: Coverage ceases 3 residues before the CDR3 finishes, and the germline J gene fills in the end. This chain joins TRBV7-2 and TRBJ2-3; the D is unclear. V lost 4 bases to trimming and J lost 4 bases, with 12 bases between them. The CDR3 loop spans 14 amino acids. CDR1 and CDR2 from the germline V gene are SGHTA and FQGNSA. CDR3 region: CASSSPFGPDTQYF. Incomplete CDR3 DNA: TGTGCCAGCAGCTCCCCCTTTGGGCCAGATACG.

On this clone itself: Sequencing ends 3 residues short of the CDR3 end; the germline J gene provides the rest. The genes are TRBV5-1 and TRBJ1-6; 10 positions agree with TRBD1. Germline V CDR1 and CDR2: SGHRS, YFSETQ. The V and J ends lost 4 bases and 6 bases, in that order; junction bases with no gene match: 7. CDR3 length: 16 residues. The sequenced CDR3 bases are TGCGCCAGCAGCCGCGGGACAGGGGAAACTAATTCACCC. It yields the protein CASSRGTGETNSP. In full, the CDR3 is CASSRGTGETNSPLHF.

By share, this clone counts as medium-sized (0.01 to 0.1%). The CDR3 extends 3 residues past the end of the read, so its final part is completed from the germline J gene. The chain recombines TRBV29-1 with TRBJ2-7, with 13 bases that match TRBD2. V was pared by 5 bases and J by 6 bases, with 10 bases of the junction left unmatched. The CDR3 loop spans 15 amino acids. In germline, CDR1 is SQVTM, CDR2 ANQGSEA. The CDR3 bases that were read are TGCAGCGTTCCACAGGGGACTAGCGGGGCGTGCGAG. Translation: CSVPQGTSGACE. The complete CDR3 sequence is CSVPQGTSGACEQYF.

Many counts were recorded for this clone. Sequencing ends 3 residues short of the CDR3 end; the germline J gene provides the rest. The chain combines TRBV29-1 with TRBJ1-1; 9 positions agree with TRBD1. CDR3 size: 15 residues. The V and J ends lost 0 bases and 0 bases, in that order; junction bases with no gene match: 2. Germline V gene data show CDR1 as SQVTM and CDR2 as ANQGSEA. This CDR3 is CSVEDGTGLNTEAFF. CDR3 bases read: TGCAGCGTTGAAGATGGGACAGGGCTGAACACTGAA.

This clone was observed at least ten times. The read falls 3 residues short of the CDR3 end, and the missing part is taken from the germline J gene. The V call is TRBV20-1, the J call TRBJ2-3; possibly TRBD1 for D (6 bases). Germline CDR1 and CDR2: DFQATT and SNEGSKA (reference sequence). This CDR3 region has 13 residues. The V end was cut by 6 bases, the J end by 4 bases, with 14 bases between. CDR3 DNA, as far as it was read: TGCAGTGCGCCCCGGGACACATCAGATACG. Its protein is CSAPRDTSDT. The complete CDR3 sequence is CSAPRDTSDTQYF.

There are a few counts of this clone. From the germline J gene comes the end of the CDR3, since the read stops 3 residues before it. The chain uses TRBV5-6 and TRBJ1-2, with 8 bases lining up with TRBD1. CDR1 and CDR2 (germline): SGHDT, YYEEEE. The CDR3 has 15 residues. With 5 bases clipped from V and 3 bases from J, the junction kept 9 bases outside the gene matches. CDR3 protein: CASRPGTGSDYGYTF. The covered CDR3 bases are TGTGCCAGCAGGCCTGGGACAGGTTCGGACTATGGC.

Judged by abundance, this clone is medium-sized (0.01 to 0.1%). The sequenced fragment ends 3 residues before the CDR3 boundary, so the rest is inferred from the germline J gene. The rearrangement links TRBV30 to TRBJ1-1; D gene ambiguous. The CDR3 loop spans 12 amino acids. The V gene's germline CDR1 is GTSNPN and CDR2 SVGIG (reference sequence). Trimming cost V 4 bases and J 2 bases, with 8 bases left between them. The part of the CDR3 DNA that was read is TGTGCCTGGATGTCGGGTAACACTGAA. Protein sequence: CAWMSGNTE. From start to end, the CDR3 is CAWMSGNTEAFF.

Remarks on this clone: An end of the junction differs from the germline gene, which may be a read error. Read data end 3 residues before the CDR3 end; the end is taken from the germline J gene. The V call is TRBV19, the J call TRBJ1-5; D gene uncertain. The CDR3 length is 12 residues. Per germline, CDR1 LNHDA and CDR2 SQIVND (reference sequence). CDR3 in amino acids: CASRGSKQPQHF. Incomplete CDR3 DNA: TGTGCCAGTAGGGGTAGCAAGCAGCCC.

In the case of this clone: The read terminates 3 residues before the CDR3 end, so the remaining end is supplied by the germline J gene. The chain links TRBV7-2 to TRBJ1-6; 7 bases map to TRBD1. V shed 2 bases and J 6 bases; nucleotides not matched to a gene: 1. Germline V CDR1 and CDR2: SGHTA, FQGNSA. CDR3 size: 14 residues. CDR3 amino acids: CASSLRQGNSPLHF. CDR3 bases read: TGTGCCAGCAGCTTACGACAGGGTAATTCACCC.

This clone was detected ten times or more. Read coverage stops 3 residues before the CDR3 terminus; the germline J gene supplies the remainder. V gene TRBV7-3 combines with J gene TRBJ1-2, with D perhaps TRBD1 (6 bases). V was pared by 4 bases and J by 0 bases, with 9 bases between. The CDR3 has 14 amino acids. The V gene's germline CDR1 is SGHTA and CDR2 FQGTGA. CDR3 DNA, as far as it was read: TGTGCCAGCAGCTCGGACAGAGCTAACTATGGC. Residues: CASSSDRANYG. The entire CDR3 protein reads CASSSDRANYGYTF.